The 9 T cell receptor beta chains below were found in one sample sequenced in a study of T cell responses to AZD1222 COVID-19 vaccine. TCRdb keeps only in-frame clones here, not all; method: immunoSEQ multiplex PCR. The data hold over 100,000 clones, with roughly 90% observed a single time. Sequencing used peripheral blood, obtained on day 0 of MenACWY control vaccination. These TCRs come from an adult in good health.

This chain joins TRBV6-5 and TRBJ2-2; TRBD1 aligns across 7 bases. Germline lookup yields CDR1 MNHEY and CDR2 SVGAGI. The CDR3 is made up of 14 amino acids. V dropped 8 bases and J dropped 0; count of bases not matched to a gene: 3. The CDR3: CASSGQANTGELFF. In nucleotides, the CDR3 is TGTGCCAGCTCAGGACAGGCGAACACCGGGGAGCTGTTTTTT.

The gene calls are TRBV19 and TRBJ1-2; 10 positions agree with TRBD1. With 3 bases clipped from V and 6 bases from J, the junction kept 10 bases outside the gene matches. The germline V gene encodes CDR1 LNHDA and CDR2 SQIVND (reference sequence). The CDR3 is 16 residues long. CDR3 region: CASSIRETGGKDGYTF. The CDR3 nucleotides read TGTGCCAGTAGTATCCGTGAGACAGGGGGCAAGGATGGCTACACCTTC.

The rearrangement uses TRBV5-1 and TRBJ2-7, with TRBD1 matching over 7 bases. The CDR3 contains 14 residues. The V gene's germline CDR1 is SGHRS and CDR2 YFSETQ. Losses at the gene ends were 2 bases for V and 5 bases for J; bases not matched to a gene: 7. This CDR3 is CASSFKSTGDEQYF. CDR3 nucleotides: TGCGCCAGCAGCTTCAAGTCTACAGGGGACGAGCAGTACTTC.

CDR3 sequence reads: CASRGGPGETQYF. The CDR3 nucleotides read TGTGCCAGCAGGGGGGGGCCGGGAGAGACCCAGTACTTC. The rearrangement joins TRBV3-1 (or the pseudogene TRBV3-2) to TRBJ2-5, with a possible D match to TRBD2 (7 bases). The CDR3 runs 13 residues. V shed 6 bases and J shed 4 bases, with 12 bases lying between them. Germline CDR1 reads LGHDT; CDR2 reads YNNKEL (reference sequence).

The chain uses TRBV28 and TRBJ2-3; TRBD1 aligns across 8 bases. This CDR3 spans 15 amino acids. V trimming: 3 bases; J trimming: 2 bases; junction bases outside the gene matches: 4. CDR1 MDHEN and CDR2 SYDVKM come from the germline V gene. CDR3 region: CASSLDRVITDTQYF. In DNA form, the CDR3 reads TGTGCCAGCAGTTTGGACAGGGTCATCACAGATACGCAGTATTTT. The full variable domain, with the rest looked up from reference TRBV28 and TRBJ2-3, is DVKVTQSSRYLVKRTGEKVFLECVQDMDHENMFWYRQDPGLGLRLIYFSYDVKMKEKGDIPEGYSVSREKKERFSLILESASTNQTSMYLCASSLDRVITDTQYFGPGTRLTVL.

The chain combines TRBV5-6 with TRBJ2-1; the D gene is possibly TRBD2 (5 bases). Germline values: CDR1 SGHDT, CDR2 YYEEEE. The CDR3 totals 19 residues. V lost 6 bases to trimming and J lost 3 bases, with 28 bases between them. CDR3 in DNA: TGTGCCAGCACCGCTTTTTGGGGAGAGTTAAAAGAAATCTACAATGAGCAGTTCTTC. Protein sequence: CASTAFWGELKEIYNEQFF. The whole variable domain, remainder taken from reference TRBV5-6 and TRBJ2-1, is DAGVTQSPTHLIKTRGQQVTLRCSPKSGHDTVSWYQQALGQGPQFIFQYYEEEERQRGNFPDRFSGHQFPNYSSELNVNALLLGDSALYLCASTAFWGELKEIYNEQFFGPGTRLTVL.

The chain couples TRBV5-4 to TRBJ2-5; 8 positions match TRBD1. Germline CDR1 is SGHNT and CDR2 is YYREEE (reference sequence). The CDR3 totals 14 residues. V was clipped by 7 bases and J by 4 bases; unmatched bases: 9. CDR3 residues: CASVQTGVGETQYF. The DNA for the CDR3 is TGTGCCAGCGTCCAGACAGGGGTGGGAGAGACCCAGTACTTC.

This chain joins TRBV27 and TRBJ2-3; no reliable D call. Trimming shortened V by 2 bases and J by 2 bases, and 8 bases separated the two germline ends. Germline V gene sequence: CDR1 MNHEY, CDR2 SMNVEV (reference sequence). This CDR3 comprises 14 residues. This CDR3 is CASSLIPLTDTQYF. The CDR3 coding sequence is TGTGCCAGCAGTTTAATCCCTCTCACAGATACGCAGTATTTT.

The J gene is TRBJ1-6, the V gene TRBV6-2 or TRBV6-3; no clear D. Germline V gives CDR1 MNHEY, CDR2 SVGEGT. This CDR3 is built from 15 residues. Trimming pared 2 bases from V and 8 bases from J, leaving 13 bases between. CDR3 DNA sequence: TGTGCCAGCAGTTACGGGCAGGCCGCCTATTCACCCCTCCACTTT. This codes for CASSYGQAAYSPLHF.